This T cell receptor beta chain emerged from a study of vaccination and CD4 T cells after COVID-19. On the study more broadly: Every participant was given two doses of BNT162b2 or mRNA-1273 vaccine.

Trimming took off 3 bases at V and 8 bases at J, with 5 bases between the two ends. The length of the CDR3 is 11 residues. Germline V gene data show CDR1 as SGHNT and CDR2 as YENEEA. Comments on this clonotype: Its antigen is unknown.

CD4+ T cells that had been cultured provided DNA sequenced with the Oncomine TCR Beta short-read assay. TCRdb analysed the PCR reads with MiXCR anew, one entry per CDR3 protein. Of roughly 13,000 distinct CDR3 sequences listed, around 60% are singletons. Treatment meaning: roughly 11-day PBMC culture with coronavirus spike peptide pools or control peptides (ViraFEST assay). The TCR was taken from a human donor who had recovered from COVID-19. The rearrangement joins TRBV11-3 to TRBJ2-4; D call uncertain. The specimen sequenced was CD4+ T cells from blood, cultured in vitro. The DNA for the CDR3 is TGTGCCAGCAGCTTCACTGACATTCAGTACTTC. Translation: CASSFTDIQYF.